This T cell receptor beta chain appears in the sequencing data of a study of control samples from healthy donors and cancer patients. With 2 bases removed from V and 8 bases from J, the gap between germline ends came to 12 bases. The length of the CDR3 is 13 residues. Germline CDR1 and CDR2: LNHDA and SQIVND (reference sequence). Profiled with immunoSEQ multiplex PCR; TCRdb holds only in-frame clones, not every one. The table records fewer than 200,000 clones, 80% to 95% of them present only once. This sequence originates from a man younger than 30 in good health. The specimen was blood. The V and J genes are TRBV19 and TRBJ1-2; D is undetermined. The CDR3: CASSIIDSGGYTF. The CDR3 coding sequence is TGTGCCAGTAGTATAATCGACTCGGGAGGCTACACCTTC.